The rows below give T cell receptor beta chains drawn from one sample of a study of Graves' ophthalmopathy and Graves' hyperthyroidism. TCRdb reprocessed the multiplex PCR reads via MiXCR and lists one record per CDR3 protein. This table holds a few hundred thousand distinct CDR3 sequences, about a sixth found once. Material for sequencing was peripheral blood. The receptors were gathered from an adult woman with stable Graves' hyperthyroidism. Each CDR3 is given with its conserved first and last residue. The order of the fields is clone size, J gene, V gene, D gene, CDR3 protein, CDR3 DNA. A D gene is named only where the DNA matches it firmly. Expanded clones get a size class; other rows say once, few or many, or leave the size out.

>many|TRBJ2-7|TRBV20-1|TRBD1
CSAGAPGQDYEQYF
TGCAGTGCCGGAGCGCCGGGACAGGACTACGAGCAGTACTTC
>many|TRBJ1-2|TRBV20-1|NA
CSARDTGANYGYTF
TGCAGTGCTAGAGATACAGGAGCAAACTATGGCTACACCTTC
>NA|TRBJ1-1|TRBV6-1|NA
CASSTERGRRTEAFF
TGTGCCAGCAGTACGGAGCGGGGACGGCGCACTGAAGCTTTCTTT
>many|TRBJ1-5|TRBV12-3/TRBV12-4|NA
CASSFVAVDQPQHF
TGTGCCAGCAGTTTTGTGGCTGTAGATCAGCCCCAGCATTTT
>NA|TRBJ1-2|TRBV20-1|TRBD1
CSARDGTGAGYGYTF
TGCAGTGCTAGAGATGGGACAGGGGCTGGGTATGGCTACACCTTC
>many|TRBJ2-7|TRBV12-3/TRBV12-4|NA
CASSLWAGAYEQYF
TGTGCCAGCAGTTTATGGGCAGGGGCCTACGAGCAGTACTTC
>many|TRBJ1-1|TRBV28|NA
CASRDPTGSRAFF
TGTGCCAGCAGAGACCCCACAGGGAGTCGGGCTTTCTTT
>many|TRBJ2-7|TRBV11-1|NA
CASSSPLSGTQSSYEQYF
TGTGCCAGCAGCTCCCCTCTTTCGGGGACACAGAGCTCCTACGAGCAGTACTTC
>few|TRBJ2-7|TRBV7-9|TRBD1
CASSYSGTGVGQYF
TGTGCCAGCAGCTATTCCGGGACAGGGGTCGGGCAGTACTTC
>many|TRBJ2-7|TRBV28|TRBD2
CASSLGSGSNEQYF
TGTGCCAGCAGTTTAGGTAGCGGGAGTAATGAGCAGTACTTC
>NA|TRBJ2-7|TRBV6-5|NA
CASSYSQGFNYEQYF
TGTGCCAGCAGTTACTCACAGGGTTTTAATTACGAGCAGTACTTC
>many|TRBJ1-6|TRBV5-1|TRBD1
CASSTRTGNSPLHF
TGCGCCAGCAGCACCCGGACAGGGAATTCACCCCTCCACTTT
>NA|TRBJ2-5|TRBV5-1|TRBD1
CASSNRDRVTQYF
TGCGCCAGCAGCAACCGGGACAGGGTAACCCAGTACTTC
>many|TRBJ2-3|TRBV7-8|NA
CASSLNRASGTDTQYF
TGTGCCAGCAGCTTAAATAGGGCTAGCGGCACAGATACGCAGTATTTT
>NA|TRBJ1-2|TRBV20-1|NA
CSARAGVRSYGYTF
TGCAGTGCTAGAGCCGGGGTCCGATCTTATGGCTACACCTTC
>many|TRBJ2-4|TRBV6-7|TRBD1
CASSHRGSAKNIQYF
TGTGCCAGCAGCCACAGGGGCTCAGCCAAAAACATTCAGTACTTC
>many|TRBJ1-1|TRBV10-3|TRBD1
CAISGTGRNYGPEAFF
TGTGCCATCAGTGGGACAGGGAGGAACTACGGCCCTGAAGCTTTCTTT
>NA|TRBJ2-4|TRBV20-1|TRBD1
CSARRDSLAKNIKYF
TGCAGTGCCAGACGGGACAGCCTAGCCAAAAACATTAAGTACTTC
>NA|TRBJ2-7|TRBV20-1|TRBD2
CSASSGDSSYEQYF
TGCAGTGCTAGTAGCGGGGATAGCTCCTACGAGCAGTACTTC
>NA|TRBJ2-5|TRBV6-2/TRBV6-3|NA
CASSYRAGAETQYF
TGTGCCAGCAGTTACCGGGCAGGAGCGGAGACCCAGTACTTC
>many|TRBJ2-7|TRBV12-3/TRBV12-4|NA
CASSLVGLRHSYEQYF
TGTGCCAGCAGTTTAGTGGGGTTGCGCCATTCCTACGAGCAGTACTTC
>many|TRBJ2-5|TRBV27|NA
CASSLGRQETQYF
TGTGCCAGCAGTTTAGGCAGACAAGAGACCCAGTACTTC
>many|TRBJ2-2|TRBV14|NA
CASSHPARSTGELFF
TGTGCCAGCAGCCACCCTGCCAGATCGACCGGGGAGCTGTTTTTT
>many|TRBJ1-2|TRBV20-1|TRBD1
CSARKGQVNYGYTF
TGCAGTGCTAGAAAGGGACAGGTTAACTATGGCTACACCTTC
>many|TRBJ2-7|TRBV11-1|TRBD2
CASSPSGGGDSYEQYF
TGTGCCAGCAGCCCTTCCGGCGGGGGAGACTCCTACGAGCAGTACTTC
>many|TRBJ2-2|TRBV20-1|NA
CSAKSSGQPSVGELFF
TGCAGTGCTAAGAGCTCCGGGCAGCCATCCGTCGGGGAGCTGTTTTTT
>many|TRBJ1-1|TRBV20-1|NA
CSARDLVQGGTEAFF
TGCAGTGCTAGAGATCTGGTGCAGGGTGGCACTGAAGCTTTCTTT
>NA|TRBJ2-1|TRBV18|NA
CASSPFGETTEQFF
TGTGCCAGCTCACCTTTCGGAGAAACCACTGAGCAGTTCTTC
>many|TRBJ2-5|TRBV20-1|NA
CSARDQQETQYF
TGCAGTGCTAGAGATCAACAAGAGACCCAGTACTTC
>many|TRBJ1-2|TRBV24-1|NA
CATSDSKRTGYTF
TGTGCCACCAGTGATTCGAAGAGGACAGGCTACACCTTC
>many|TRBJ2-7|TRBV2|NA
CASSETRNSYEQYF
TGTGCCAGCAGTGAAACAAGGAACTCCTACGAGCAGTACTTC
>few|TRBJ2-4|TRBV4-1|NA
CASSQGRGTAQAKNIQYF
TGCGCCAGCAGCCAGGGCCGGGGGACAGCCCAAGCCAAAAACATTCAGTACTTC
>once|TRBJ1-3|TRBV30|TRBD1
CAYNRGSGNTIYF
TGTGCCTACAACAGGGGCTCTGGAAACACCATATATTTT
>many|TRBJ1-1|TRBV20-1|NA
CSATSGTTNTEAFF
TGCAGTGCTACTTCCGGGACTACGAACACTGAAGCTTTCTTT
>many|TRBJ2-7|TRBV12-3/TRBV12-4|TRBD1
CASSLWTGGSDEQYF
TGTGCCAGCAGTTTATGGACAGGGGGGAGCGACGAGCAGTACTTC
>many|TRBJ2-2|TRBV28|NA
CASNGHTGELFF
TGTGCCAGCAACGGGCACACCGGGGAGCTGTTTTTT
>NA|TRBJ2-7|TRBV2|TRBD1
CASRRGTGDSYEQYF
TGTGCCAGCAGGAGGGGGACAGGTGATTCCTACGAGCAGTACTTC
>many|TRBJ1-5|TRBV6-5|TRBD1
CASSYGGQGNQPQHF
TGTGCCAGCAGTTATGGGGGACAGGGAAATCAGCCCCAGCATTTT
>many|TRBJ2-7|TRBV10-1|NA
CASSDHRDGSYEQYF
TGCGCCAGCAGTGACCACCGGGACGGCTCCTACGAGCAGTACTTC
>many|TRBJ2-2|TRBV12-3/TRBV12-4|TRBD1
CASRGGAGTGELFF
TGTGCCAGCAGAGGGGGCGCTGGGACCGGGGAGCTGTTTTTT
>many|TRBJ2-2|TRBV6-2/TRBV6-3|TRBD1
CASTPPRGRGNTGELFF
TGTGCCAGCACCCCGCCCAGGGGGCGCGGGAACACCGGGGAGCTGTTTTTT
>many|TRBJ2-7|TRBV5-1|NA
CASSLGTNYEQYF
TGCGCCAGCAGCTTGGGTACCAACTACGAGCAGTACTTC
>NA|TRBJ2-7|TRBV5-1|NA
CASSQDGQNLYYEQYF
TGCGCCAGCAGCCAGGACGGACAGAATCTCTACTACGAGCAGTACTTC
>many|TRBJ1-5|TRBV7-3|TRBD1
CASSPRARDRDKGPGQPQHF
TGTGCCAGCAGCCCGCGAGCCCGGGACAGGGATAAGGGGCCAGGTCAGCCCCAGCATTTT
>many|TRBJ2-7|TRBV4-3|TRBD1
CASSQGSRTGDEQYF
TGCGCCAGCAGCCAGGGGTCGCGTACAGGGGACGAGCAGTACTTC
>many|TRBJ2-7|TRBV3-1|TRBD1
CASSQDPGTDSYEQYF
TGTGCCAGCAGCCAAGATCCCGGGACAGACTCCTACGAGCAGTACTTC
>few|TRBJ1-1|TRBV20-1|NA
CSARVGGGGGTEAVF
TGCAGTGCTAGGGTAGGCGGGGGGGGAGGAACTGAAGCTGTCTTT